This paragraph covers one TCR beta chain sequence. The antigen is unknown. V dropped 7 bases and J dropped 0; count of bases not matched to a gene: 9. This CDR3 has 17 residues. The germline V gene has CDR1 SGHRS and CDR2 YFSETQ. The data were taken from a study of graft-versus-host responses after intestinal transplantation. Background on the study: Recipients got multivisceral, liver-intestinal, or isolated intestinal transplants.

The table came from immunoSEQ multiplex PCR; TCRdb's copy has only in-frame clones and leaves some out. Of about 86,000 clones listed, 88% were seen once; the top ten hold under 0.3%. General observations from the study: Within allografts, high graft-versus-host to host-versus-graft clonal ratios were seen among patients with graft-donor T cell macrochimerism. An association linked early post-transplant HvG declines with peak circulating GvH clone levels.

The chain recombines TRBV5-1 with TRBJ2-6, with 8 bases aligning to TRBD1. The TCR originated in a human donor who was the organ donor for an intestinal transplant. The sample consisted of unstimulated CD4+ T cells sorted from spleen or lymph node cells, taken before transplant. CDR3 sequence (DNA): TGCGCCAGCGTAAGGGGACAGGCCCGCTCTGGGGCCAACGTCCTGACTTTC. Protein: CASVRGQARSGANVLTF.